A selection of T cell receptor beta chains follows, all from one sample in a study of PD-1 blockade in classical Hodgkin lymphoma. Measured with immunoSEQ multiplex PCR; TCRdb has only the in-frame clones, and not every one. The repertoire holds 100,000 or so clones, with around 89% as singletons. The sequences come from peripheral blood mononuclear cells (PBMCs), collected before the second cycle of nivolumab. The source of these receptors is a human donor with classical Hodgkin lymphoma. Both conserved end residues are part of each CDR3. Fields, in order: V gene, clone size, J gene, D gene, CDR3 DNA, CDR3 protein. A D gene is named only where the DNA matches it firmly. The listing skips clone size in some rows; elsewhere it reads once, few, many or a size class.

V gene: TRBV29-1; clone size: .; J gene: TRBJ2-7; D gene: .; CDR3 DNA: TGCAGCGTTGAGGGCCGCTCCTACGAGCAGTACTTC; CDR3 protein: CSVEGRSYEQYF
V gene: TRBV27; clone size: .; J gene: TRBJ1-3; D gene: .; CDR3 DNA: TGTGCCAGCAGGACGACAGCCTACTCTGGAAACACCATATATTTT; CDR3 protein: CASRTTAYSGNTIYF
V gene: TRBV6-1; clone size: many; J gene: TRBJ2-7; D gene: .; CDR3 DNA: TGTGCCAGCAGTGAGGAGGGCGGCGGAGGTATGTCGCAGTACTTC; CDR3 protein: CASSEEGGGGMSQYF
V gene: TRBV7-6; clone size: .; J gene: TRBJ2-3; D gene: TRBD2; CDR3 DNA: TGTGCCAGCAGCTTAGATCCCGGGACTAGCGATATCAATACGCAGTATTTT; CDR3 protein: CASSLDPGTSDINTQYF
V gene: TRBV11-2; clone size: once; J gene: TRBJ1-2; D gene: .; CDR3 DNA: TGTGCCAGCAGCTTAGACAGTCCCGGCTACACCTTC; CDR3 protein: CASSLDSPGYTF
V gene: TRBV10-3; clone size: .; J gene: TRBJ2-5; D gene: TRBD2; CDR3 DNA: TGTGCCATCAGTGATTCGCTAGCGGGGGAAGAGACCCAGTACTTC; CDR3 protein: CAISDSLAGEETQYF
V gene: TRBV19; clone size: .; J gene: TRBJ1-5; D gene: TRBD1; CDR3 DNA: TGTGCCAGTAGTATAGTCGGGACAGGGGGCCGGAAGCCCCAGCATTTT; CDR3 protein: CASSIVGTGGRKPQHF
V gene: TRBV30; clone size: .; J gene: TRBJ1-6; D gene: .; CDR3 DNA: TGTGCCTGGGGAGGACAGCCTCTGAGCTCCTATAATTCACCCCTCCACTTT; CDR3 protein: CAWGGQPLSSYNSPLHF
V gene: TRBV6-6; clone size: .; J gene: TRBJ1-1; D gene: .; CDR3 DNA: TGTGCCAGCAGTGACCGGGACACCCTGAACACTGAAGCTTTCTTT; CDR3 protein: CASSDRDTLNTEAFF
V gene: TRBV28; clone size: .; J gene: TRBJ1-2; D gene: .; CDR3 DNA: TGTGCCAGCAGTTTTCTGGACGGCAACTATGGCTACACCTTC; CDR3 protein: CASSFLDGNYGYTF
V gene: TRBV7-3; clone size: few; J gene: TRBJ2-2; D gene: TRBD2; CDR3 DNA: TGTGCCAGCAGCTCCAGCCGGGGGAGCGGGGGAGGGGAGCTGTTTTTT; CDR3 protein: CASSSSRGSGGGELFF
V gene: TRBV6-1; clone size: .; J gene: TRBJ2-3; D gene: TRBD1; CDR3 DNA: TGTGCCAGCAGTGGCGGACAGGGAATCACAGATACGCAGTATTTT; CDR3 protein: CASSGGQGITDTQYF
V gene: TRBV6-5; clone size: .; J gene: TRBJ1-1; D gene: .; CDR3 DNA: TGTGCCAGCAGTTACGCGGGCACGGGGGCGGCTTTCTTT; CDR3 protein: CASSYAGTGAAFF
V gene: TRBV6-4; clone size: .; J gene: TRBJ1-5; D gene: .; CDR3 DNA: TGTGCCAGCAGCGAACCCCGGGACGGCCCACCCGCCCAGCATTTT; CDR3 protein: CASSEPRDGPPAQHF
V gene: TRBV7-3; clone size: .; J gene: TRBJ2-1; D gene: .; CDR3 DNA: TGTGCCAGCAAGCCAGGGGGGGCAAACAATGAGCAGTTCTTC; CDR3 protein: CASKPGGANNEQFF
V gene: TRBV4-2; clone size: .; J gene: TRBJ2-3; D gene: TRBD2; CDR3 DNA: TGTGCCAGCAGCCAAGACGGAGCGGGGGGGCATCAAGATACGCAGTATTTT; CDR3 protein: CASSQDGAGGHQDTQYF
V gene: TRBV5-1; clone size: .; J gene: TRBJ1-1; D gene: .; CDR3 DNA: TGCGCCAGCAGCTTTGGCCCAGGGAACACTGAAGCTTTCTTT; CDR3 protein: CASSFGPGNTEAFF
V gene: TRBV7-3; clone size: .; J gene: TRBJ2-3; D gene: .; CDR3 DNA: TGTGCCAGCAGCTTAAGCGGGGCGGGCTCCACGACCCCGGTAGATACGCAGTATTTT; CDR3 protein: CASSLSGAGSTTPVDTQYF
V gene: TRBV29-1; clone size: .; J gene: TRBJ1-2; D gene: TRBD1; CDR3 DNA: TGCAGCGTTAAGTCACAGGGGTCCCACTATGGCTACACCTTC; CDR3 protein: CSVKSQGSHYGYTF
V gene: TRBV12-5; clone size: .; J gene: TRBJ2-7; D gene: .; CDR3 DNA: TGTGCTAGTGGTTTGCCTCGCAGGAGGGACTCTGCATACGAGCAGTACTTC; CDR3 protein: CASGLPRRRDSAYEQYF
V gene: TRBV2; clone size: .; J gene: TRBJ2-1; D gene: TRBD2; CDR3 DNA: TGTGCCAGCATGGGAGGGGTTATCGATGAGCAGTTCTTC; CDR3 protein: CASMGGVIDEQFF
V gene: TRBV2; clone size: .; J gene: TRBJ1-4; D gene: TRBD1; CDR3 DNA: TGTGCCAGCAGGACGACCACGACAGGGGTTACTAATGAAAAACTGTTTTTT; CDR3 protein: CASRTTTTGVTNEKLFF
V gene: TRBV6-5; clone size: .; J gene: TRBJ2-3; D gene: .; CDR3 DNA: TGTGCCAGCAGTTACTCGATGGGCGATACGCAGTATTTT; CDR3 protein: CASSYSMGDTQYF
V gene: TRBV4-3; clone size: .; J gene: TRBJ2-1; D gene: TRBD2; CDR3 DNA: TGCGCCAGCAGCCAATCAGCGGGGGCCTACTACAATGAGCAGTTCTTC; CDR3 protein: CASSQSAGAYYNEQFF
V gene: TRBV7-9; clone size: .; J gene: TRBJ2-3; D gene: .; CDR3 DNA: TGTGCCAGCAGCTTCATGGGGCCAGATACGCAGTATTTT; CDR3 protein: CASSFMGPDTQYF
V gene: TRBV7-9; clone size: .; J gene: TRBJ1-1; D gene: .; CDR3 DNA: TGTGCCAGCAGACATAAATCCGGAAACAGGGAAGAGGATGAAGCTTTCTTT; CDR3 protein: CASRHKSGNREEDEAFF
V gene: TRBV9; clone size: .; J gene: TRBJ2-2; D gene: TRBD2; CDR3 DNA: TGTGCCAGCAACCCAGCGGGGGGGACCGGGGAGCTGTTTTTT; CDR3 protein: CASNPAGGTGELFF
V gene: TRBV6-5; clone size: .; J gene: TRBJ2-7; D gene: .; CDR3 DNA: TGTGCCAGCAGTTACCGCCGACAGGACTACGAGCAGTACTTC; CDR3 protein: CASSYRRQDYEQYF
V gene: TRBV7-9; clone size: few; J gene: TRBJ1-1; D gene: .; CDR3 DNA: TGTGCCAGCAGCTTAGAGGGACTCCCGAACACTGAAGCTTTCTTT; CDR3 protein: CASSLEGLPNTEAFF
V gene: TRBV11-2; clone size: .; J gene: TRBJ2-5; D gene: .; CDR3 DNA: TGTGCCAGCAGCTCCTCAAGTGTAGAGACCCAGTACTTC; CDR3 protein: CASSSSSVETQYF
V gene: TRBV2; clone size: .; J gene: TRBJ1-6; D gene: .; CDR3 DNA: TGTGCCAGCAGTGTGGTCGACCCGGTGAATAATTCACCCCTCCACTTT; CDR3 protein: CASSVVDPVNNSPLHF
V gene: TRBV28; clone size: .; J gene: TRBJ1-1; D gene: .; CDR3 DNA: TGTGCCAGCAGTTCGGGGCCCGGGATGAACACTGAAGCTTTCTTT; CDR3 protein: CASSSGPGMNTEAFF
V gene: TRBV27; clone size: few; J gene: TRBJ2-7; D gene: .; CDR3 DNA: TGTGCCAGCAGTTTACGAAGAAACGCCCGCTACGAGCAGTACTTC; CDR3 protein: CASSLRRNARYEQYF
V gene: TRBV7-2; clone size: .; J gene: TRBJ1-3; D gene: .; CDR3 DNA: TGTGCCAGCAGCCTAATGACAGGAGCGTCTGGAAACACCATATATTTT; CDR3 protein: CASSLMTGASGNTIYF
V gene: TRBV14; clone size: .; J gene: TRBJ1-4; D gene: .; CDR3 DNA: TGTGCCAGCAGCCCCGGGGGGGAAAAACTGTTTTTT; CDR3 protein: CASSPGGEKLFF
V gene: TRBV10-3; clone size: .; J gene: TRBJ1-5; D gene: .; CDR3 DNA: TGTGCCATCAAGCCCCAGCATTTT; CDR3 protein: CAIKPQHF
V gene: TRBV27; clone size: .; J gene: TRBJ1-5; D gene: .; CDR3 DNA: TGTGCCAGCAGTTCAGGAGGGAAGTATAGCAATCAGCCCCAGCATTTT; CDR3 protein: CASSSGGKYSNQPQHF
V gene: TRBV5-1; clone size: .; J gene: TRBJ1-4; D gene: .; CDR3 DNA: TGCGCCAGCAGCTTGAGTGTTCCGTATGAAAAACTGTTTTTT; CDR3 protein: CASSLSVPYEKLFF
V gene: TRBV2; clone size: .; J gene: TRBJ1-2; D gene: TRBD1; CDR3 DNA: TGTGCCAGCAGTGCCACGACAGGGTTAGGGTTCTATGGCTACACCTTC; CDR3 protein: CASSATTGLGFYGYTF
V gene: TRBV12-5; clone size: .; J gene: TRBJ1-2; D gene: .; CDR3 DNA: TGTGCTAGTGTTGGTGTGGACCCTTGGGGCTACACCTTC; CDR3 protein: CASVGVDPWGYTF
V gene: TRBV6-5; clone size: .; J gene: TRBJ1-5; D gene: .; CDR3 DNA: TGTGCCAGCAGTTACTCGTTTGATAGCAATCAGCCCCAGCATTTT; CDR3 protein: CASSYSFDSNQPQHF
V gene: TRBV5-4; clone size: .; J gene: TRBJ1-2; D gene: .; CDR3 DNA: TGTGCCAGCAGCGAAGGGACATCCAGCACCTTC; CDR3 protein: CASSEGTSSTF
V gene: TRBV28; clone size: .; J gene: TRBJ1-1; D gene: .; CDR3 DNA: TGTGCCAGCTTCGCGAACACTGAAGCTTTCTTT; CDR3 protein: CASFANTEAFF
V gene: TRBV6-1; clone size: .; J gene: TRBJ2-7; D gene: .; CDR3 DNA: TGTGCCAGCACCATCAGGGGGGGGTCCTACGAGCAGTACTTC; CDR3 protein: CASTIRGGSYEQYF
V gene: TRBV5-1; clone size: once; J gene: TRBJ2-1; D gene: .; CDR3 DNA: TGCGCCAGCGGGTTCCCGTTGGGATCCTCCTACAATGAGCAGTTCTTC; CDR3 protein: CASGFPLGSSYNEQFF
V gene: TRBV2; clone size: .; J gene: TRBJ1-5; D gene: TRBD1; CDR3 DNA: TGTGCCAGCAGAGCAGGGACAGGGGGAGAGCCCCAGCATTTT; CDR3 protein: CASRAGTGGEPQHF
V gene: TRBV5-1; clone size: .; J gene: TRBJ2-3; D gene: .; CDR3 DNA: TGCGCCAGCAGCTTGGCGGTCGGTGATACGCAGTATTTT; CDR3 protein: CASSLAVGDTQYF
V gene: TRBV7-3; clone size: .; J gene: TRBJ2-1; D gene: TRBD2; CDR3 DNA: TGTGCCAGCAGCCCCGGGACTAGCGGGGGCTATGAGCAGTTCTTC; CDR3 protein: CASSPGTSGGYEQFF
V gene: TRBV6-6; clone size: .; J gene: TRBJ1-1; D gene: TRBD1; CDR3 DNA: TGTGCCAGCAGTTACGGCCCAGGGGGAGACACTGAAGCTTTCTTT; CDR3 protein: CASSYGPGGDTEAFF
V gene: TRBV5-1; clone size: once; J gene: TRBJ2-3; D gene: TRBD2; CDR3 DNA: TGCGCCAGTGGGACTACCCGCACAGATACGCAGTATTTT; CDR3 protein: CASGTTRTDTQYF
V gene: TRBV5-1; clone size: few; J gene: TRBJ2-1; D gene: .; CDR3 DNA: TGCGCCAGCAGGTACCCCTCCCTCGAGCAGTTCTTC; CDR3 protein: CASRYPSLEQFF
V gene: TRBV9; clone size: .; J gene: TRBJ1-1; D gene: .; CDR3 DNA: TGTGCCAGCAGCGTAGGGGGACGGACTGAAGCTTTCTTT; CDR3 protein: CASSVGGRTEAFF
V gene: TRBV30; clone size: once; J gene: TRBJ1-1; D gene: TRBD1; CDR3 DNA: TGTGCCTGGAGCGGCGGGACAGGGTGGCCAGCTTTCTTT; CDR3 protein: CAWSGGTGWPAFF
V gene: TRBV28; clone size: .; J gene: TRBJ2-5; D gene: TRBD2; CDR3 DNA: TGTGCCAGCAGTTTGGCTAGCGGGGCTCAAGAGACCCAGTACTTC; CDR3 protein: CASSLASGAQETQYF
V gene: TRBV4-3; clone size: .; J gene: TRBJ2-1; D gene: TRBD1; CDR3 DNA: TGCGCCAGCAGCCAAGACCAAGCGCTGACAGGGAACGGTGAGCAGTTCTTC; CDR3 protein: CASSQDQALTGNGEQFF
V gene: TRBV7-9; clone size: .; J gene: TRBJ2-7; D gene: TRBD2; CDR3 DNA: TGTGCCAGCAGCTTATCTCTAGCGGAGAAGATCTACGAGCAGTACTTC; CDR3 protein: CASSLSLAEKIYEQYF